This T cell receptor (beta chain) was profiled in a study of blood T cells in healthy people across ages. Alongside a J-beta primer mix, a sample-barcoded 5' primer served in a second PCR lasting roughly 7 to 12 cycles. From the 5' RACE reads, TCRdb called clonotypes with MiXCR, one entry per CDR3 protein. Here the sample spans 1.5 million to 2 million distinct CDR3 sequences, 39% being singletons. This clonotype was counted a few times. The CDR3 has 15 amino acids. V dropped 5 bases and J dropped 5; count of bases not matched to a gene: 9. CDR1 and CDR2 from the germline V gene are LNHNV and YYDKDF (reference sequence).

J is TRBJ2-3 and V is TRBV15; TRBD2 matches at 8 bases. The source of this sequence is a human donor in good health. Specimen: blood. The CDR3 DNA reads TGTGCCACCAGCCCTAGGGCAGCGGGGGTAGATACGCAGTATTTT. Translating it yields CATSPRAAGVDTQYF.